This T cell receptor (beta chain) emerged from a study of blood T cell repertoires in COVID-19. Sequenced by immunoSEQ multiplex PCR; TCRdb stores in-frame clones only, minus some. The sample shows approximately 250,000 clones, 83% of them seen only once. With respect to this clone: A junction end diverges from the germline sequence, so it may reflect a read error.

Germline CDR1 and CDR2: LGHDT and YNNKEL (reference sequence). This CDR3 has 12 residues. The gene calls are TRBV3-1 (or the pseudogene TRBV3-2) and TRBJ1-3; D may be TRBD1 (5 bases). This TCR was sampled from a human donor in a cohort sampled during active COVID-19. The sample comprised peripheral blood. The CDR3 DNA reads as TGTGCCAGCAGCCAACAGGGAAGCACCATATATTTT. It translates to CASSQQGSTIYF.